The entry that follows covers one T cell receptor beta chain sequence. Other DNA sequences in the same sample also yield this CDR3. The data are from a study of shared clonotypes between healthy human individuals. The protocol was immunoSEQ multiplex PCR, while the TCRdb copy is restricted to in-frame clones and leaves out a portion. The repertoire includes 2,100,000 or so clones, under 97% of them detected once, and around 0.13% sits in the top ten. The CDR3 runs 14 residues. V shed 1 base and J 2 bases; nucleotides not matched to a gene: 2. Per germline, CDR1 SGHTA and CDR2 FQGNSA. The sample taken for sequencing was naive CD4+ T cells sorted from blood. Subset of the sample: CD45RA+ positively selected. The sequence was obtained from a young man in good health. The gene calls are TRBV7-2 and TRBJ2-7; 7 bases align to TRBD1. The CDR3: CASSLGDSPYEQYF. The CDR3 nucleotides read TGTGCCAGCAGCTTAGGGGACAGTCCCTACGAGCAGTACTTC.